The rows below give T cell receptor beta chains drawn from one sample of a study of blood T cells in healthy people across ages. A single record per CDR3 protein comes from TCRdb applying MiXCR to the 5' RACE reads. The sample yields some 880,000 distinct CDR3 sequences, 35% to 40% seen once. Input material: blood. Receptor source: a man between 18 and 35 years old in good health. The conserved cysteine and the conserved F or W are not part of the CDR3 here.

v_call,j_call,cdr3_aa
TRBV19,TRBJ2-7,ATGYNEQY
TRBV11-1,TRBJ2-7,ASSSAGSYEQY
TRBV4-3,TRBJ2-7,ASSQVGTVAYEQY
TRBV4-1,TRBJ1-2,ASSQEGAGGGYT
TRBV6-6,TRBJ2-5,ASSPRGTVKETQY
TRBV15,TRBJ2-7,ATSREAGGLYEQY
TRBV6-5,TRBJ1-3,ASSSLGGNTIY
TRBV7-2,TRBJ2-1,ASSLGGLAGPSTYNEQF
TRBV7-2,TRBJ2-7,ASSGAGSLYEQY
TRBV6-2/TRBV6-3,TRBJ2-7,ASSMGMAGGSYEQY
TRBV6-6,TRBJ1-5,ASTLGGITGQPQH
TRBV3-1,TRBJ2-4,ASSQVTNIQY
TRBV29-1,TRBJ1-2,SVEDMGAQDGYT
TRBV27,TRBJ2-7,ASSHIAGAAYEQY
TRBV20-1,TRBJ2-3,SAIRGGDTQY
TRBV27,TRBJ1-5,ASSWAGQSNQPQH
TRBV10-3,TRBJ1-2,AIKDPGQSGYT
TRBV12-3/TRBV12-4,TRBJ2-3,ASSLVPGDTDTQY
TRBV6-5,TRBJ2-7,ASSPPREGGTYEQY
TRBV5-1,TRBJ1-1,ASSPGDRAF
TRBV21-1,.,ASKTTGKGSTNEQY
TRBV7-2,TRBJ2-3,ASSLGLAGGLKDTQY
TRBV6-5,TRBJ1-2,ASSYSPLRKYGYT
TRBV20-1,TRBJ2-5,SASQGLGETQY
TRBV7-7,TRBJ2-1,ASSLKGSVNEQF
TRBV6-5,TRBJ1-5,ASSTRTGGDQH
TRBV5-1,TRBJ2-3,ASSLPLPTDTQY
TRBV2,TRBJ1-2,ASSEARRSNYGYT
TRBV20-1,.,SASSYNQPQY
TRBV20-1,TRBJ2-1,SAPMQGRDYNEQF
TRBV20-1,TRBJ2-7,SAEEGLAGVYEQY
TRBV5-1,TRBJ2-3,ASSSLGTGGTADTQY
TRBV27,TRBJ1-1,AGLNDRETEAF
TRBV19,TRBJ1-5,ASRQDRVSNQPQH
TRBV5-1,TRBJ2-1,ASSVAWGNEQF
TRBV20-1,TRBJ1-2,NAVPSGAPGYGYT
TRBV30,TRBJ2-3,AWSVGSPPDTQY
TRBV7-2,TRBJ2-1,ASRRIGTTPVDEQF
TRBV20-1,TRBJ2-7,SANPTGRGKDTQY
TRBV5-1,TRBJ2-3,ASSRTTSGGAEDTQY
TRBV20-1,TRBJ2-1,SARGLAGDQETQF
TRBV3-1,TRBJ2-3,ASSHGTSGISDTQY
TRBV20-1,TRBJ2-5,SAGRGWETQY